The clone carrying this T cell receptor beta chain has a handful of counts. The sample belongs to a study of cytomegalovirus exposure and HLA in healthy donors. 13 Jbeta primers and 60 Vbeta primers were used for the PCR. TCRdb keeps only in-frame clones here, not all; method: immunoSEQ multiplex PCR. The profile shows 75,000 to 95,000 clones, about two thirds of them singletons. The V end was cut by 1 base, the J end by 4 bases, with 15 bases between. Per germline, CDR1 MGHRA and CDR2 YSYEKL. CDR3 size: 16 residues. This TCR was recovered from a man in his fifties in good health and CMV-seronegative. The material sequenced was PBMCs. This chain links TRBV4-1 with TRBJ2-3, with D perhaps TRBD2 (6 bases). CDR3 bases: TGCGCCAGCAGCCAAGCAGAATGGGGGGTCGCAGATACGCAGTATTTT. Translated: CASSQAEWGVADTQYF.